The source of this T cell receptor beta chain is a study of post-analysis software for immune sequencing data. Study-level findings and limits: Normalized Chao1 diversity was significantly lower in multiple sclerosis patients than in controls. Roughly 5 TRBV segments occurring more often in patients than controls included TRBV5-6, TRBV5-1 and TRBV20-1. With F measure, samples from one preparation batch clustered together strongly.

As for this clonotype: Its matching antigen is unknown.

Presence of unique molecular identifiers characterized the TCR beta cDNA libraries. TCRdb passed the PCR reads through MiXCR, listing each CDR3 protein once. Among 750,000 to 900,000 distinct CDR3 sequences listed, around 46% were seen once. Trimming at V came to 2 bases and at J to 9 bases, leaving 8 bases not matched to a gene. The germline V gene encodes CDR1 LGHNA and CDR2 YSLEER. The CDR3 contains 17 residues. The sequenced material came from blood. The TCR comes from a girl aged 5 to 17 with multiple sclerosis. The chain uses TRBV4-3 and TRBJ2-1; 15 nucleotides align to TRBD2. This chain's CDR3 is CASSQFLKGLAGGEQFF. CDR3 DNA sequence: TGCGCCAGCAGCCAATTCCTAAAGGGACTAGCGGGAGGTGAGCAGTTCTTC.